Following are 24 T cell receptor beta chains from one sample sequenced in a study of T cell responses to AZD1222 COVID-19 vaccine. Using immunoSEQ multiplex PCR, the repertoire was profiled, and TCRdb retains in-frame clones only, with some absent. Of more than 250,000 clones listed, just over 90% were seen once; the top ten hold around 0.58%. The source was peripheral blood, collected on day 0 of AZD1222 vaccination. Receptors were obtained from an adult in good health.

The CDR3 DNA sequence: TGTGCCAGCAGCGCGGGGGGAGATTCACCCCTCCACTTT. Encoded protein: CASSAGGDSPLHF. The rearrangement joins TRBV7-9 to TRBJ1-6; D may be TRBD1 (5 bases). The CDR3 length is 13 residues. V was shortened by 5 bases and J by 8 bases, with 10 bases between the two germline ends. The germline gives CDR1 SEHNR, CDR2 FQNEAQ (reference sequence).

The rearrangement links TRBV4-2 to TRBJ1-2; TRBD1 might be the D (6 bases). The CDR3 has 14 amino acids. V was trimmed by 4 bases and J by 2 bases, leaving 11 bases between them. Germline loops: CDR1 LGHNA, CDR2 YNFKEQ. CDR3 nucleotides: TGTGCCAGCAGCCCCACCGGGGGCAACTATGGCTACACCTTC. It encodes CASSPTGGNYGYTF.

This chain uses TRBV3-1 (or the pseudogene TRBV3-2) with TRBJ1-3, with D hard to call. This CDR3 is built from 14 residues. V was trimmed by 2 bases and J by 0 bases, leaving 5 bases between them. Germline CDR1 and CDR2: LGHDT and YNNKEL (reference sequence). Here the CDR3 reads CASSQSRSGNTIYF. CDR3 coding DNA: TGTGCCAGCAGCCAATCCCGCTCTGGAAACACCATATATTTT.

The chain uses TRBV7-2 and TRBJ2-1, with TRBD2 identical over 8 bases. V shed 1 base, J shed 5 bases, and the junction held 7 bases outside the gene matches. CDR3 length: 16 residues. Looked up from germline, CDR1 is SGHTA and CDR2 is FQGNSA. DNA of the CDR3: TGTGCCAGCAGCTTAGGGCCCGCGGGGGGTCACAATGAGCAGTTCTTC. Amino acids: CASSLGPAGGHNEQFF. Complete variable domain (other parts from reference TRBV7-2 and TRBJ2-1): GAGVSQSPSNKVTEKGKDVELRCDPISGHTALYWYRQSLGQGLEFLIYFQGNSAPDKSGLPSDRFSAERTGGSVSTLTIQRTQQEDSAVYLCASSLGPAGGHNEQFFGPGTRLTVL.

The chain employs TRBV30 and TRBJ1-2; 7 bases map to TRBD1. This CDR3 is built from 15 residues. The trim removed 2 bases at V and 5 bases at J, leaving 11 bases unmatched. Germline lookup yields CDR1 GTSNPN and CDR2 SVGIG (reference sequence). DNA for the CDR3: TGTGCCTGGAGTCGAAATGACAGGGTACGGTATGGCTACACCTTC. Encoded protein: CAWSRNDRVRYGYTF.

The chain combines TRBV19 with TRBJ2-2; D is unclear. Germline-derived CDR1 and CDR2 are LNHDA and SQIVND (reference sequence). V lost 8 bases and J lost 1, with 5 bases in between. This CDR3 contains 12 residues. The CDR3 nucleotides read TGTGCCAGTCATAAGAACACCGGGGAGCTGTTTTTT. Translation: CASHKNTGELFF. The variable domain in full, completed from reference TRBV19 and TRBJ2-2, reads DGGITQSPKYLFRKEGQNVTLSCEQNLNHDAMYWYRQDPGQGLRLIYYSQIVNDFQKGDIAEGYSVSREKKESFPLTVTSAQKNPTAFYLCASHKNTGELFFGEGSRLTVL.

The chain is built from TRBV19 and TRBJ2-7; 7 bases are a match to TRBD2. V gave up 3 bases and J gave up 0 bases; unmatched junction bases: 14. This CDR3 comprises 18 residues. Looked up from germline, CDR1 is LNHDA and CDR2 is SQIVND (reference sequence). The CDR3 region is CASSIHPGARGSSYEQYF. CDR3 DNA sequence: TGTGCCAGTAGTATTCATCCGGGAGCACGCGGGAGCTCCTACGAGCAGTACTTC.

The DNA for the CDR3 is TGTGCCAGCAGCTTAGTAGTAGGGACCCTATCCGGGTACGAGCAGTACTTC. Translating it yields CASSLVVGTLSGYEQYF. This chain uses TRBV7-2 with TRBJ2-7; either TRBD1 or TRBD2 may supply D (5 bases each). Germline loops: CDR1 SGHTA, CDR2 FQGNSA. The V end lost 1 base, the J end lost 4 bases, and 20 bases lay between the germline ends. The CDR3 extends over 17 amino acids. Full variable domain (rest looked up from reference TRBV7-2 and TRBJ2-7): GAGVSQSPSNKVTEKGKDVELRCDPISGHTALYWYRQSLGQGLEFLIYFQGNSAPDKSGLPSDRFSAERTGGSVSTLTIQRTQQEDSAVYLCASSLVVGTLSGYEQYFGPGTRLTVT.

V is TRBV27 and J is TRBJ1-1; D may be TRBD1 (6 bases). The CDR3 has 13 amino acids. Germline CDR1 and CDR2: MNHEY and SMNVEV (reference sequence). V was clipped by 8 bases and J by 4 bases, with 14 bases between them. The CDR3: CASLKQGGTEAFF. The CDR3 DNA follows: TGTGCCAGCCTTAAACAGGGAGGCACTGAAGCTTTCTTT.

V is TRBV27 and J is TRBJ1-6; D is unclear. The V gene's germline CDR1 is MNHEY and CDR2 SMNVEV (reference sequence). The CDR3 contains 16 residues. V lost 4 bases to trimming and J lost 1 base, with 11 bases between them. In DNA, the CDR3 is TGTGCCAGCAGTTCCCCCGGCAAATCCTATAATTCACCCCTCCACTTT. Encoded protein: CASSSPGKSYNSPLHF.

The chain couples TRBV14 to TRBJ2-2; 10 nucleotides line up with TRBD2. From germline, CDR1 is SGHDN and CDR2 FVKESK. This CDR3 contains 23 residues. J lost 5 bases, V lost 0 bases, and 24 bases had no gene match. The CDR3 bases are TGTGCCAGCAGCCAAGAAAACTCCCCGGGACTAGCGAGGGGGAAAAACAAGACCGGGGAGCTGTTTTTT. Residues: CASSQENSPGLARGKNKTGELFF.

In its sample, this clone was seen a few times. The chain has TRBV2 and TRBJ2-6; D is perhaps TRBD1 (6 bases). CDR3 size: 18 residues. V shed 3 bases and J shed 2 bases, with 17 bases lying between them. Germline CDR1 SNHLY, CDR2 FYNNEI. The CDR3 spells CASSDRSGALPGANVLTF. In DNA, the CDR3 is TGTGCCAGCAGTGATCGATCAGGGGCTTTGCCTGGGGCCAACGTCCTGACTTTC.

The rearrangement uses TRBV2 and TRBJ1-4, with 7 bases that match TRBD1. The CDR3 runs to 16 residues. The germline gives CDR1 SNHLY, CDR2 FYNNEI. The V segment lost 5 bases and the J segment 3 bases; nucleotides outside the gene matches: 9. The CDR3: CASSLRGQLPNEKLFF. The CDR3 DNA follows: TGTGCCAGCAGTCTTCGGGGACAGCTACCTAATGAAAAACTGTTTTTT.

V gene TRBV28 combines with J gene TRBJ1-2, with TRBD1 identical over 8 bases. CDR1 is MDHEN and CDR2 is SYDVKM in the germline V gene. The CDR3 totals 14 residues. V trimming: 7 bases; J trimming: 4 bases; junction bases outside the gene matches: 8. CDR3 sequence reads: CASTPGGGLYGYTF. CDR3 in DNA: TGTGCCAGCACACCAGGGGGCGGACTCTATGGCTACACCTTC.

The chain recombines TRBV15 with TRBJ2-7; D not certain. Between the trimmed V and J ends, which lost 0 bases and 7 bases, there was a span of 7 bases. The CDR3 contains 12 residues. The germline V gene encodes CDR1 LNHNV and CDR2 YYDKDF (reference sequence). Written as DNA, the CDR3 is TGTGCCACCAGCAGAGATTTCCGTGAGCAGTACTTC. It codes for CATSRDFREQYF. Drawing the rest from reference TRBV15 and TRBJ2-7, the complete variable domain is DAMVIQNPRYQVTQFGKPVTLSCSQTLNHNVMYWYQQKSSQAPKLLFHYYDKDFNNEADTPDNFQSRRPNTSFCFLDIRSPGLGDTAMYLCATSRDFREQYFGPGTRLTVT.

J is TRBJ1-6 and V is TRBV6-5; no clear D. Trimming stripped 6 bases from V and 10 bases from J, with 16 bases between. Germline V lookup: CDR1 MNHEY, CDR2 SVGAGI. There are 14 residues in the CDR3. The CDR3 sequence: CASRPGLPGSPLHF. In DNA, the CDR3 is TGTGCCAGCAGACCTGGATTACCGGGCTCACCCCTCCACTTT.

The V gene is TRBV4-2, the J gene TRBJ2-1; D is undetermined. Germline V gene sequence: CDR1 LGHNA, CDR2 YNFKEQ. This CDR3 is built from 15 residues. V lost 0 bases to trimming and J lost 4 bases, with 10 bases between them. As DNA, the CDR3 is TGTGCCAGCAGCCAAGATCTGGTCGGATACAATGAGCAGTTCTTC. Residues: CASSQDLVGYNEQFF.

The chain links TRBV7-9 to TRBJ2-1, with TRBD2 matching 9 bases. The V gene end was trimmed by 2 bases and the J gene end by 7 bases; junction bases not matched to a gene: 6. The germline V gene has CDR1 SEHNR and CDR2 FQNEAQ (reference sequence). The CDR3 sequence is 15 residues long. The CDR3 DNA sequence: TGTGCCAGCAGCTTAATGCGGGAGGGCCTAAATGAGCAGTTCTTC. It is translated as CASSLMREGLNEQFF.

This clone appeared a single time. V and J are TRBV28 and TRBJ1-4, with D hard to call. V lost 7 bases to trimming and J lost 5 bases, with 5 bases between them. The length of the CDR3 is 11 residues. Germline V gene lookup returns CDR1 MDHEN and CDR2 SYDVKM. CDR3 in DNA: TGTGCCAGCACCCTCAATGAAAAACTGTTTTTT. Amino acid sequence: CASTLNEKLFF.

V gene TRBV2 combines with J gene TRBJ1-5, with 9 bases fitting TRBD1. CDR3 length: 16 residues. Per germline, CDR1 SNHLY and CDR2 FYNNEI. V lost 6 bases, J lost 4 bases, and 10 bases stayed unmatched. CDR3 sequence (DNA): TGTGCCAGCAGAGAGGGACAGGGACGAACAAATCAGCCCCAGCATTTT. Translating it yields CASREGQGRTNQPQHF. The complete variable domain, with remaining parts taken from reference TRBV2 and TRBJ1-5, reads EPEVTQTPSHQVTQMGQEVILRCVPISNHLYFYWYRQILGQKVEFLVSFYNNEISEKSEIFDDQFSVERPDGSNFTLKIRSTKLEDSAMYFCASREGQGRTNQPQHFGDGTRLSIL.

The chain is built from TRBV28 and TRBJ1-5; D is uncertain. Germline values: CDR1 MDHEN, CDR2 SYDVKM. Trimming took 8 bases from V and 3 from J, leaving 11 bases between them. The CDR3 has 13 residues. The CDR3 region has the DNA TGTGCCAGCGGTCCCCCGGACAATCAGCCCCAGCATTTT. This gives the protein CASGPPDNQPQHF.

V and J are TRBV19 and TRBJ1-1, with D perhaps TRBD1 (6 bases). Germline V lookup: CDR1 LNHDA, CDR2 SQIVND (reference sequence). The CDR3 has 16 amino acids. V lost 7 bases, J lost 0 bases, and 18 bases lay in between. The CDR3 loop is CASTRTALTMNTEAFF. CDR3 DNA sequence: TGTGCCAGTACCCGGACAGCCCTAACTATGAACACTGAAGCTTTCTTT.

This clone appeared once. This chain links TRBV27 with TRBJ1-4; 10 bases line up with TRBD1. The CDR3 contains 14 residues. With 4 bases clipped from V and 4 bases from J, the junction kept 0 bases outside the gene matches. Germline V CDR1 and CDR2: MNHEY, SMNVEV (reference sequence). CDR3 loop: CASSWDRGNEKLFF. DNA of the CDR3: TGTGCCAGCAGTTGGGACAGGGGTAATGAAAAACTGTTTTTT.

V gene TRBV2 combines with J gene TRBJ2-6, with D unresolved. V lost 7 bases and J lost 0, with 13 bases in between. Germline V gene data show CDR1 as SNHLY and CDR2 as FYNNEI. This CDR3 comprises 16 residues. CDR3 sequence (DNA): TGTGCCAGCAAGAGGTTCCATAACTCTGGGGCCAACGTCCTGACTTTC. This sequence encodes CASKRFHNSGANVLTF.